This is a list of T cell receptor beta chains from one sample in a study of cytomegalovirus exposure and HLA in healthy donors. Profiling relied on immunoSEQ multiplex PCR, and the TCRdb table lists in-frame clones only, not all of them. The table has some 150,000 clones, 70% to 80% seen once. The sample consisted of PBMCs. The receptors were sampled from a man aged 55 to 69 in good health and CMV-seronegative. Both conserved end residues are part of each CDR3. D genes are given only for firm matches. Rows may omit the clone size; those that give it use once, few, many or a size class.

NA,NA,TRBV9,TRBJ2-1,CASSVALGVSDNEQFF,TGTGCCAGCAGCGTAGCCCTAGGGGTCTCGGACAATGAGCAGTTCTTC
NA,NA,TRBV7-9,TRBJ2-6,CSSSSGGANVLTF,TGTTCCAGCAGCTCAGGGGGGGCCAACGTCCTGACTTTC
NA,NA,TRBV7-3,TRBJ1-1,CASSLDPGNTEAFF,TGTGCCAGCAGCTTAGATCCAGGGAACACTGAAGCTTTCTTT
TRBD2,NA,TRBV15,TRBJ2-7,CATSRGTGTSTQQYF,TGTGCCACCAGCAGGGGAACCGGGACTAGTACCCAGCAGTACTTC
NA,NA,TRBV6-1,TRBJ2-3,CASTMTASTDTQYF,TGTGCCAGCACTATGACTGCCTCAACAGATACGCAGTATTTT
NA,NA,TRBV7-3,TRBJ2-1,CASSLNGRIDEQFF,TGTGCCAGCAGCTTAAACGGCAGGATTGATGAGCAGTTCTTC
NA,NA,TRBV2,TRBJ2-7,CASSETGYEQYF,TGTGCCAGCAGTGAGACTGGGTACGAGCAGTACTTC
TRBD1,NA,TRBV15,TRBJ2-7,CATSRGGTETYEQYF,TGTGCCACCAGCAGAGGAGGGACAGAGACCTACGAGCAGTACTTC
TRBD1,few,TRBV19,TRBJ2-5,CASSTNRGRETQYF,TGTGCCAGTAGTACTAACAGGGGGAGGGAGACCCAGTACTTC
TRBD1,NA,TRBV6-1,TRBJ1-1,CASSLTGDTEAFF,TGTGCCAGCAGTTTGACAGGGGACACTGAAGCTTTCTTT
NA,NA,TRBV9,TRBJ2-1,CASSVGVYNEQFF,TGTGCCAGCAGCGTAGGAGTCTACAATGAGCAGTTCTTC
NA,NA,TRBV29-1,TRBJ2-1,CSGRVGSYNEQFF,TGCAGCGGGAGAGTGGGCTCCTACAATGAGCAGTTCTTC
NA,NA,TRBV5-4,TRBJ2-3,CASSLKQGRDTQYF,TGTGCCAGCAGCTTGAAACAGGGGAGGGATACGCAGTATTTT
TRBD1,NA,TRBV5-6,TRBJ2-7,CASSSPPWGTVEYF,TGTGCCAGCAGCTCCCCCCCTTGGGGGACAGTGGAGTACTTC
TRBD1,NA,TRBV27,TRBJ1-1,CASSLRAGQGKLNTEAFF,TGTGCCAGCAGTTTGCGTGCGGGACAGGGGAAGTTGAACACTGAAGCTTTCTTT
NA,NA,TRBV19,TRBJ2-2,CAGGTRFNAGELFF,TGTGCCGGAGGGACGAGGTTTAACGCCGGGGAGCTGTTTTTT
NA,NA,TRBV5-1,TRBJ2-5,CASSPTPGTFEETQYF,TGCGCCAGCAGCCCAACCCCCGGGACATTCGAAGAGACCCAGTACTTC
TRBD1,NA,TRBV18,TRBJ2-7,CASSPTGYTHEQYF,TGTGCCAGCTCACCGACAGGGTACACCCACGAGCAGTACTTC
TRBD1,NA,TRBV15,TRBJ1-2,CATQLDRVDGYTF,TGTGCCACCCAATTAGACAGGGTGGATGGCTACACCTTC
NA,NA,TRBV21-1,TRBJ1-1,CASSKHTENTEAFF,TGTGCCAGCAGCAAACACACAGAGAACACTGAAGCTTTCTTT
TRBD1,NA,TRBV27,TRBJ1-3,CASSLGSAGQLSSGNTIYF,TGTGCCAGCAGTTTGGGATCCGCGGGACAGCTCAGCTCTGGAAACACCATATATTTT
NA,NA,TRBV9,TRBJ1-1,CASSAKQGSNTEAFF,TGTGCCAGCAGCGCCAAACAGGGATCGAACACTGAAGCTTTCTTT
TRBD2,NA,TRBV5-1,TRBJ2-3,CASRGGQGDTQYF,TGCGCCAGCCGCGGGGGGCAGGGAGATACGCAGTATTTT
TRBD2,NA,TRBV19,TRBJ2-7,CASSIGTSGSYEQYF,TGTGCCAGTAGTATAGGGACTAGCGGTTCCTACGAGCAGTACTTC
TRBD2,NA,TRBV9,TRBJ2-3,CASSVGGPRLAGVTGTQYF,TGTGCCAGCAGCGTAGGGGGACCCAGACTAGCGGGGGTAACTGGTACGCAGTATTTT
NA,once,TRBV15,TRBJ1-5,CATSSDRNSNQPQHF,TGTGCCACCAGCAGTGACAGGAATAGCAATCAGCCCCAGCATTTT
NA,few,TRBV28,TRBJ1-2,CAIQDSDYGYTF,TGTGCCATTCAAGACAGTGATTATGGCTACACCTTC
TRBD2,NA,TRBV30,TRBJ2-7,CAWRRGLAGVYEQYF,TGTGCCTGGAGACGCGGACTAGCGGGAGTTTACGAGCAGTACTTC
TRBD1,NA,TRBV29-1,TRBJ1-4,CSVEGEGRRGQEVVNEKLFF,TGCAGCGTTGAAGGAGAAGGGAGGAGGGGGCAGGAAGTTGTTAATGAAAAACTGTTTTTT
NA,NA,TRBV7-9,TRBJ1-2,CASSLAVQPVLYGYTF,TGTGCCAGCAGCTTAGCGGTACAGCCCGTTCTCTATGGCTACACCTTC
TRBD1,NA,TRBV10-2,TRBJ2-7,CASRLDRTYEQYF,TGCGCCAGCAGGTTGGACAGGACCTACGAGCAGTACTTC
TRBD1,once,TRBV11-2,TRBJ2-3,CASSKQGGTDTQYF,TGTGCCAGCAGCAAACAGGGGGGCACAGATACGCAGTATTTT
NA,few,TRBV6-4,TRBJ1-5,CASSVLGGQPQHF,TGTGCCAGCAGTGTGTTAGGGGGTCAGCCCCAGCATTTT
NA,NA,TRBV19,TRBJ1-4,CATSSPQYGEKLFF,TGTGCCACCAGTAGTCCACAGTATGGTGAAAAACTGTTTTTT
TRBD2,NA,TRBV28,TRBJ2-1,CASLRSGGSYNEQFF,TGTGCCAGCCTCAGGAGCGGGGGCTCCTACAATGAGCAGTTCTTC
TRBD1,NA,TRBV5-1,TRBJ2-3,CASSLSLGGGDTQYF,TGCGCCAGCAGCTTGAGTTTAGGGGGCGGAGATACGCAGTATTTT
TRBD2,NA,TRBV5-1,TRBJ2-5,CASSKSPSGGAQETQYF,TGCGCCAGCAGCAAATCTCCTAGCGGGGGAGCCCAAGAGACCCAGTACTTC
TRBD2,few,TRBV6-5,TRBJ2-5,CASSAVAGEGETQYF,TGTGCCAGCAGCGCCGTAGCGGGAGAAGGCGAGACCCAGTACTTC
NA,NA,TRBV30,TRBJ1-2,CAWSLDSYGYTF,TGTGCCTGGAGTTTGGACAGTTATGGCTACACCTTC
TRBD1,NA,TRBV7-9,TRBJ2-7,CSSSAPDRSSYEQYF,TGTTCCAGCAGCGCACCGGACAGGAGCTCCTACGAGCAGTACTTC
TRBD1,NA,TRBV28,TRBJ1-5,CASRRQGGGQPQHF,TGTGCCAGCAGAAGACAGGGGGGGGGTCAGCCCCAGCATTTT
NA,NA,TRBV28,TRBJ2-5,CASSLGTGTGRETQYF,TGTGCCAGCAGTTTAGGAACCGGGACGGGGAGGGAGACCCAGTACTTC
TRBD2,NA,TRBV5-1,TRBJ2-2,CASSYTSGGYTGELFF,TGCGCCAGCAGCTATACTAGCGGGGGTTACACCGGGGAGCTGTTTTTT
TRBD2,NA,TRBV7-2,TRBJ2-7,CASSLVKGGGPPAYEQYF,TGTGCCAGCAGCTTAGTAAAGGGCGGGGGGCCCCCCGCCTACGAGCAGTACTTC
NA,NA,TRBV5-4,TRBJ2-5,CASSSDPRETQYF,TGTGCCAGCAGCTCAGACCCGAGGGAGACCCAGTACTTC
TRBD1,few,TRBV30,TRBJ2-2,CAWSQTGRGSRELFF,TGTGCCTGGAGTCAGACAGGGAGAGGGTCAAGGGAGCTGTTTTTT
TRBD1,NA,TRBV19,TRBJ2-1,CASSDIVQGVYNEQFF,TGTGCCAGTAGTGATATTGTACAGGGGGTTTACAATGAGCAGTTCTTC
TRBD1,few,TRBV4-2,TRBJ1-6,CASSPDRVNSPLHF,TGTGCCAGCAGCCCGGACAGGGTTAATTCACCCCTCCACTTT
NA,NA,TRBV2,TRBJ1-2,CASSSAGRDGYTF,TGTGCCAGCAGCTCCGCGGGAAGGGATGGCTACACCTTC
TRBD1,NA,TRBV5-5,TRBJ1-5,CASSLGTGHQPQHF,TGTGCCAGCAGCTTGGGGACAGGGCACCAGCCCCAGCATTTT
NA,NA,TRBV30,TRBJ2-1,CAWNLSPRNEQFF,TGTGCCTGGAATTTATCCCCGCGGAATGAGCAGTTCTTC